The clone carrying this T cell receptor (beta chain) was counted a single time. Its antigen is unidentified. V was clipped by 2 bases and J by 8 bases, with 12 bases between them. This CDR3 is built from 13 residues. Germline assignment: CDR1 SNHLY and CDR2 FYNNEI. The data were obtained in a study of CD8+ T cells in alopecia areata. Study background: The share of scalp area affected provided the severity score for treated patients. Broader study findings: Mice showed clearer TCR sharing than patients did, a gap that was possibly HLA-related.

The sequencing template was cDNA reverse transcribed from extracted RNA. Assay used: immunoSEQ multiplex PCR; TCRdb lists only in-frame clones, some missing. The table shows 93,000 or so clones, with 86% occurring only once. Documented treatment: oral pan-JAK inhibitor, 5-10 mg twice daily. Peripheral blood and lesional scalp punch biopsies came from alopecia areata patients. Sequencing used CD8+ T cells sorted from blood, obtained around week 31, from a patient treated with tofacitinib. V is TRBV2 and J is TRBJ1-2; the D is unclear. This TCR derives from a human donor with alopecia areata. For the CDR3, the DNA is TGTGCCAGCAGTGAATTCCCAGGTTGGGGCTACACCTTC. Protein product: CASSEFPGWGYTF.